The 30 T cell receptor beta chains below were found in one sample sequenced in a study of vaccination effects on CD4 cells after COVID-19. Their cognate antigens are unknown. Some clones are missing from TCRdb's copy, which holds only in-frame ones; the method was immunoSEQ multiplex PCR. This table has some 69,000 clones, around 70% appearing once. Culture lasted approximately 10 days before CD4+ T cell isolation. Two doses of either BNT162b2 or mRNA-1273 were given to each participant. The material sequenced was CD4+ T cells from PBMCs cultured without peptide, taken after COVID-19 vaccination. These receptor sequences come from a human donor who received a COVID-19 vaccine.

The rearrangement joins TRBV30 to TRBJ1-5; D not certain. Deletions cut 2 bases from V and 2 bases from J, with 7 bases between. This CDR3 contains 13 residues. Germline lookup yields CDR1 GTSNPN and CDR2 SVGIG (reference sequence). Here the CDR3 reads CAWSSMGNQPQHF. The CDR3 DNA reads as TGTGCCTGGAGTAGCATGGGCAATCAGCCCCAGCATTTT.

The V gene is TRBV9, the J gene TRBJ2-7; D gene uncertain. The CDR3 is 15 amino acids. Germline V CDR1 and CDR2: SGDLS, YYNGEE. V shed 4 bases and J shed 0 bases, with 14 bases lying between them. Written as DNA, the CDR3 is TGTGCCAGCAGCCAGTGGGTGTCAAGCTCCTACGAGCAGTACGTC. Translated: CASSQWVSSSYEQYV.

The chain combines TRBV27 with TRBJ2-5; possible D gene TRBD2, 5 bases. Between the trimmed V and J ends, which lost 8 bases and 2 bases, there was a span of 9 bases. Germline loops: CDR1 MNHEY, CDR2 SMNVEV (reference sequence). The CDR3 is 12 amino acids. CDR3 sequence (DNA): TGTGCCAGCTTGAGGGTACAAGAGACCCAGTACTTC. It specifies CASLRVQETQYF.

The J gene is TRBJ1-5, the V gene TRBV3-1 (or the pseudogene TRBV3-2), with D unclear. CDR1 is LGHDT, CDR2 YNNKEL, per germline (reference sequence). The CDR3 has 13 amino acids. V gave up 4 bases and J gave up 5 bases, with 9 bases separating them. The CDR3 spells CASSPQPDQPQHF. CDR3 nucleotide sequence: TGTGCCAGCAGCCCCCAACCGGATCAGCCCCAGCATTTT.

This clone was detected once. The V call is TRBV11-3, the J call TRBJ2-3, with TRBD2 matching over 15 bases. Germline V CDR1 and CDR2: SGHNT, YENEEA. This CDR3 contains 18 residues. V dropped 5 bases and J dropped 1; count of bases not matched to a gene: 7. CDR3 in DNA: TGTGCCAGCAGCGACGGACTAGCGGGGGGGAAGGGCACAGATACGCAGTATTTT. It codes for CASSDGLAGGKGTDTQYF.

The CDR3 protein is CASSYGQGTGGYTF. CDR3 bases: TGTGCCAGCAGTTACGGACAGGGCACTGGCGGCTACACCTTC. The J gene is TRBJ1-2, the V gene TRBV6-2 or TRBV6-3, with 8 positions matching TRBD1. The CDR3 has 14 amino acids. The V gene's germline CDR1 is MNHEY and CDR2 SVGEGT. The V segment lost 2 bases and the J segment 8 bases; nucleotides outside the gene matches: 7.

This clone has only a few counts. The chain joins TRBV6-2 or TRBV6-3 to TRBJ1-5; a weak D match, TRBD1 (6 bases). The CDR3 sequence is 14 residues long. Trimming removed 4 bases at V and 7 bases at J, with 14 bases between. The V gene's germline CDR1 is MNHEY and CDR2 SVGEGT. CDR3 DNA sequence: TGTGCCAGCAGTTCCATCCCAGGGGCGCAGCCCCAGCATTTT. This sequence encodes CASSSIPGAQPQHF.

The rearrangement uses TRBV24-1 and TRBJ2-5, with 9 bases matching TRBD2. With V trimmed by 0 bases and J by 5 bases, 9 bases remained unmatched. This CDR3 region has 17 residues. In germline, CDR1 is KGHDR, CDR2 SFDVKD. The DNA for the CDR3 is TGTGCCACCAGTGATTTGGAGTCTAGCGGGGAGAGGGAGACCCAGTACTTC. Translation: CATSDLESSGERETQYF.

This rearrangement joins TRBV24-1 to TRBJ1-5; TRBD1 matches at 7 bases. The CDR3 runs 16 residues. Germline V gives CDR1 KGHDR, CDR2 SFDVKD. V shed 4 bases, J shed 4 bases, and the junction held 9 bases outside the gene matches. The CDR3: CATSDPRTGENQPQHF. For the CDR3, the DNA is TGTGCCACCAGTGACCCCCGGACAGGCGAGAATCAGCCCCAGCATTTT.

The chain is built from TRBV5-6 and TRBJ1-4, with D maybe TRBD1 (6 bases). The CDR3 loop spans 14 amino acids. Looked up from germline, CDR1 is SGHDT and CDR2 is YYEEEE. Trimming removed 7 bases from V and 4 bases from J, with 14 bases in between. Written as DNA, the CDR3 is TGTGCCAGCCTCGCCGGGGGCGGTAATGAAAAACTGTTTTTT. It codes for CASLAGGGNEKLFF.

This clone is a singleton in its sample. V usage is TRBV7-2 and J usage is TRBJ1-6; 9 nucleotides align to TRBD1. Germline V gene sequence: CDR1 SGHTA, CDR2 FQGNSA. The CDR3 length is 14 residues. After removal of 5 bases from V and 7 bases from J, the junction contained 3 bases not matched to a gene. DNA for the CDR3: TGTGCCAGCAGCGTGGACAGGGGCAATTCACCCCTCCACTTT. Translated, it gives CASSVDRGNSPLHF.

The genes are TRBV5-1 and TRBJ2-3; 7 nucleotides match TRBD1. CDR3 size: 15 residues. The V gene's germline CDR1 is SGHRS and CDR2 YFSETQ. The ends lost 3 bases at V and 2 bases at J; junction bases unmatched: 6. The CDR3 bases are TGCGCCAGCAGCTCCGAGGGACAGTACACAGATACGCAGTATTTT. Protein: CASSSEGQYTDTQYF. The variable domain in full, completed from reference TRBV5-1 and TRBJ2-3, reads KAGVTQTPRYLIKTRGQQVTLSCSPISGHRSVSWYQQTPGQGLQFLFEYFSETQRNKGNFPGRFSGRQFSNSRSEMNVSTLELGDSALYLCASSSEGQYTDTQYFGPGTRLTVL.

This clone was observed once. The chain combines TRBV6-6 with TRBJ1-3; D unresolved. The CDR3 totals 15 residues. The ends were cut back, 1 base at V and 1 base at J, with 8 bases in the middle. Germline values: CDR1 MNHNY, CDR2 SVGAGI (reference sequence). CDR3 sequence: CASSYFRDSGNTIYF. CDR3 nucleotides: TGTGCCAGCAGTTACTTTCGGGATTCTGGAAACACCATATATTTT.

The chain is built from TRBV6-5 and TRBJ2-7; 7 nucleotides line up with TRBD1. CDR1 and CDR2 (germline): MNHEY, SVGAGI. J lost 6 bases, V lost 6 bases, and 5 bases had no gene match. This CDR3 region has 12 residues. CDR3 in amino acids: CASSDRVSEQYV. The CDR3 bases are TGTGCCAGCAGCGACAGGGTAAGCGAGCAGTACGTC.

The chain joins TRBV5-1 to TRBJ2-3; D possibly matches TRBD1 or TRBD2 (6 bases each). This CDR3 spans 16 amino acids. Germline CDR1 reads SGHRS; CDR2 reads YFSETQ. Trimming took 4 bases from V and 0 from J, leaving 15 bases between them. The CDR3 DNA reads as TGCGCCAGCAGCGGAGGGGGTCGGTCTAGCACAGATACGCAGTATTTT. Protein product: CASSGGGRSSTDTQYF. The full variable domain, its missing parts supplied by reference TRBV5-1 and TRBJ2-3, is KAGVTQTPRYLIKTRGQQVTLSCSPISGHRSVSWYQQTPGQGLQFLFEYFSETQRNKGNFPGRFSGRQFSNSRSEMNVSTLELGDSALYLCASSGGGRSSTDTQYFGPGTRLTVL.

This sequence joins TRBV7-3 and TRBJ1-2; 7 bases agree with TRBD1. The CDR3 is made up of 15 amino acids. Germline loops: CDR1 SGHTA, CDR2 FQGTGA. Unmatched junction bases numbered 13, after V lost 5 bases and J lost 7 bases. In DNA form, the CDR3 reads TGTGCCAGCAGCGCCTCCGGGACAGAACATGTTGGCTACACCTTC. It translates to CASSASGTEHVGYTF.

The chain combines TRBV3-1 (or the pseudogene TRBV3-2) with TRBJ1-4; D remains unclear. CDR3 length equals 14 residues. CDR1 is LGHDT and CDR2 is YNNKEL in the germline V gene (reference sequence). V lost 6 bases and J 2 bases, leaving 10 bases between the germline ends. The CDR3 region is CASSTTGTNEKLFF. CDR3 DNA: TGTGCCAGCAGTACAACCGGGACTAATGAAAAACTGTTTTTT.

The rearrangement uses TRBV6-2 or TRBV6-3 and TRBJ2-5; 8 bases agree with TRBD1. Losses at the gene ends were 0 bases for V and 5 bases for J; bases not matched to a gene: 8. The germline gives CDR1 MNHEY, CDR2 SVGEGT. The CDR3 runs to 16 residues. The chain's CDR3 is CASSYSRTRTGETQYF. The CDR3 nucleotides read TGTGCCAGCAGTTACTCGCGGACAAGGACAGGGGAGACCCAGTACTTC.

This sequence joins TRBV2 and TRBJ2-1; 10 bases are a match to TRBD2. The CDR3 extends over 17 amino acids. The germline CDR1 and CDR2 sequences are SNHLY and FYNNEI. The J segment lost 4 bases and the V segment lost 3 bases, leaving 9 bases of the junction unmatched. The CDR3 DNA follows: TGTGCCAGCAGTGATTTGGCTAGCGGGGGCCTATACAATGAGCAGTTCTTC. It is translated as CASSDLASGGLYNEQFF. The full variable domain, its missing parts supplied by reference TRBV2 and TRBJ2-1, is EPEVTQTPSHQVTQMGQEVILRCVPISNHLYFYWYRQILGQKVEFLVSFYNNEISEKSEIFDDQFSVERPDGSNFTLKIRSTKLEDSAMYFCASSDLASGGLYNEQFFGPGTRLTVL.

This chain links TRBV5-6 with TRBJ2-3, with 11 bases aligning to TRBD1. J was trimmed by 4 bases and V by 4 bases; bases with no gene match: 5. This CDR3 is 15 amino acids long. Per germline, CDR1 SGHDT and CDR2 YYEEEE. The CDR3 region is CASSQDRGLSDTQYF. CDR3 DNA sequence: TGTGCCAGCAGCCAGGACAGGGGGCTGTCAGATACGCAGTATTTT. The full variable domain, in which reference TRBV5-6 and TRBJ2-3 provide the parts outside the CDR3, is DAGVTQSPTHLIKTRGQQVTLRCSPKSGHDTVSWYQQALGQGPQFIFQYYEEEERQRGNFPDRFSGHQFPNYSSELNVNALLLGDSALYLCASSQDRGLSDTQYFGPGTRLTVL.

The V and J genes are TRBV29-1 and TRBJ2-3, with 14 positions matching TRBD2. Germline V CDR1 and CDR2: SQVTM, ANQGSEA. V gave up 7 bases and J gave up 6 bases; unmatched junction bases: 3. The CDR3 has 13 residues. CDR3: CSDRTSGGDTQYF. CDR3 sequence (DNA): TGCAGCGATAGGACTAGCGGGGGGGATACGCAGTATTTT.

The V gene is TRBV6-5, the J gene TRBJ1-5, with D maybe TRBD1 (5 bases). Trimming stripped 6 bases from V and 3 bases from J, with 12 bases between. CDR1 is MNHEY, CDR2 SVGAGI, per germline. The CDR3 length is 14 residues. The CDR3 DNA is TGTGCCAGCAGACCAGGGATTAACAATCAGCCCCAGCATTTT. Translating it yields CASRPGINNQPQHF.

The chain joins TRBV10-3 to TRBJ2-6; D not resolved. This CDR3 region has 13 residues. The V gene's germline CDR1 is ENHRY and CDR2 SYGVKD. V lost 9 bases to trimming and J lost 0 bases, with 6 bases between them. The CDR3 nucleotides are TGTGCCATTGGGGACTCTGGGGCCAACGTCCTGACTTTC. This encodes CAIGDSGANVLTF.

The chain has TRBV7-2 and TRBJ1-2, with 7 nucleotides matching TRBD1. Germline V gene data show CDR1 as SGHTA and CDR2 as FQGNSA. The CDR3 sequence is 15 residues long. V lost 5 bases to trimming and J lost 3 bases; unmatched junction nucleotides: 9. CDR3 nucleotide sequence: TGTGCCAGCAGCCCCCGACAGGGCGGCTACTATGGCTACACCTTC. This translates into CASSPRQGGYYGYTF.

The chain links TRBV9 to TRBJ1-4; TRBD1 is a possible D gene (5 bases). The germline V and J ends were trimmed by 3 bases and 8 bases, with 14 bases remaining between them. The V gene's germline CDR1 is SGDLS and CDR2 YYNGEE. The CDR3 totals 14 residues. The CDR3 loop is CASSAPGTDEKLFF. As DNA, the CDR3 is TGTGCCAGCAGCGCCCCCGGGACGGACGAAAAACTGTTTTTT.

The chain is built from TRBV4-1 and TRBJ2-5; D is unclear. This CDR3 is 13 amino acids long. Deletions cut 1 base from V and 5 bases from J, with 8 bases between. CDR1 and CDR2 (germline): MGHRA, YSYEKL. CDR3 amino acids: CASSQASGETQYF. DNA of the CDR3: TGCGCCAGCAGCCAAGCCTCCGGGGAGACCCAGTACTTC.

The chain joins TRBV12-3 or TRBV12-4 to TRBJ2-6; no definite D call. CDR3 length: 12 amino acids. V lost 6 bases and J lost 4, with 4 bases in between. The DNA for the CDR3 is TGTGCCAGCAGCCACGGGGCCAACGTCCTGACTTTC. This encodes CASSHGANVLTF.

Written as DNA, the CDR3 is TGTGCCAGTAGTACGACTAGACAAGAGACCCAGTACTTC. Translating it yields CASSTTRQETQYF. This chain connects TRBV19 to TRBJ2-5; D possibly corresponds to TRBD2 (6 bases). Germline CDR1 is LNHDA and CDR2 is SQIVND (reference sequence). This CDR3 spans 13 amino acids. The germline V and J ends were trimmed by 4 bases and 2 bases, with 8 bases remaining between them.

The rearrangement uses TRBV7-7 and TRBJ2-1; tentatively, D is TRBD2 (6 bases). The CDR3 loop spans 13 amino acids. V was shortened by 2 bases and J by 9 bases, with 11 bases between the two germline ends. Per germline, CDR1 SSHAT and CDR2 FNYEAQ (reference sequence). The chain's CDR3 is CASSLYGGGEQFF. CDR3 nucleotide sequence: TGTGCCAGCAGCTTATACGGGGGTGGTGAGCAGTTCTTC. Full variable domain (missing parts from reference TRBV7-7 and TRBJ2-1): GAGVSQSPRYKVTKRGQDVTLRCDPISSHATLYWYQQALGQGPEFLTYFNYEAQPDKSGLPSDRFSAERPEGSISTLTIQRTEQRDSAMYRCASSLYGGGEQFFGPGTRLTVL.

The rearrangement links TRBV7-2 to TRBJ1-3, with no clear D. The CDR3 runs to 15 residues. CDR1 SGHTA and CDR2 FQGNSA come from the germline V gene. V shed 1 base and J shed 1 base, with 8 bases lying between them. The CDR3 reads CASSLERTSGNTIYF. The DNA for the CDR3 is TGTGCCAGCAGCTTAGAAAGGACGTCTGGAAACACCATATATTTT.